Listed below are T cell receptor beta chains from one sample, sequenced in a study of T cells in localized non-small cell lung cancer. The method was immunoSEQ multiplex PCR; TCRdb's version includes in-frame clones alone and lacks a portion of them. The sample shows around 140,000 clones, 89% of them seen only once. The source was peripheral blood, collected before any cancer treatment. These receptors were taken from a female donor at least 60 years old with stage I lung adenocarcinoma. The conserved cysteine and the conserved F or W are not part of the CDR3 here.

TRBV21-1	TRBJ2-1	ASSKGLAGGKAKEQF
TRBV11-3	TRBJ2-4	ASSGTGTGGKLIQY
TRBV6-1	TRBJ1-5	ASSPTGNQPQH
TRBV27	TRBJ2-7	ASSLHSPRGLSYEQY
TRBV18	TRBJ2-3	ASSPPSTDTQY
TRBV19	TRBJ2-5	ASSLSRQGGETQY
TRBV28	TRBJ1-5	ASSFDQGVRPQH
TRBV2	TRBJ1-2	ASSLDEGGYT
TRBV18	TRBJ1-5	ASSPGGDQPQH
TRBV6-6	TRBJ2-1	ASSRSGRSANEQF
TRBV11-2	TRBJ2-1	ASSPSSGLAGGFGQF
TRBV4-2	TRBJ2-1	ASSPRGGLEVYNEQF
TRBV21-1	TRBJ2-6	ASSARRGGVGRPASSGANVLT
TRBV5-6	TRBJ2-5	ASSLFFSREETQY
TRBV28	TRBJ2-1	ASSSPGTSGSNEQF
TRBV19	TRBJ2-5	ASRLAGGETQY
TRBV7-2	TRBJ1-5	ASSLTRGNQPQH
TRBV6-6	TRBJ2-7	ASSTLQYSYEQY
TRBV2	TRBJ2-6	ASSETGANVLT
TRBV5-1	TRBJ2-1	ASSLSGLGSYNEQF
TRBV6-5	TRBJ1-1	ASKDRMNTEAF
TRBV7-8	TRBJ2-3	ASSLAWGLGTDTQY
TRBV7-8	TRBJ1-5	ASSVDGDPGQPQH
TRBV12-5	TRBJ2-3	ASGLSTGRTDTQY
TRBV7-6	TRBJ2-7	ASSSMRAGTEQY
TRBV6-5	TRBJ2-7	ATHSTDSYEQY
TRBV30	TRBJ2-3	AWNGLAGFTQY
TRBV29-1	TRBJ2-5	SVGPGQGTETQY
TRBV28	TRBJ1-2	ASRVGTDYGYT
TRBV9	TRBJ1-1	ASSAYLNTEAF
TRBV15	TRBJ1-2	ATSRVQPRVGYT
TRBV7-6	TRBJ2-7	ASSLSGPSEQY
TRBV7-9	TRBJ1-2	ASSSPGPRDWS
TRBV6-1	TRBJ2-1	ASSETGYNEQF
TRBV10-3	TRBJ2-1	ASKSSGEQF
TRBV10-3	TRBJ1-1	AISEASLGSTEAF
TRBV7-2	TRBJ1-1	ASSWGGGNTEAF
TRBV5-6	TRBJ2-5	ASSLRGFGKETQY
TRBV5-1	TRBJ1-1	ASSHATSNRVPEAF
TRBV28	TRBJ1-2	ASSTPGQDYGYT
TRBV5-4	TRBJ2-7	ASSLGSSYEQY
TRBV7-2	TRBJ2-7	ASSFTFRGGEQY
TRBV18	TRBJ2-1	ASSPSSTVSNEQF
TRBV10-3	TRBJ2-7	AIMGDRASYEQY
TRBV5-1	TRBJ2-5	ASSSGLAGVETQY